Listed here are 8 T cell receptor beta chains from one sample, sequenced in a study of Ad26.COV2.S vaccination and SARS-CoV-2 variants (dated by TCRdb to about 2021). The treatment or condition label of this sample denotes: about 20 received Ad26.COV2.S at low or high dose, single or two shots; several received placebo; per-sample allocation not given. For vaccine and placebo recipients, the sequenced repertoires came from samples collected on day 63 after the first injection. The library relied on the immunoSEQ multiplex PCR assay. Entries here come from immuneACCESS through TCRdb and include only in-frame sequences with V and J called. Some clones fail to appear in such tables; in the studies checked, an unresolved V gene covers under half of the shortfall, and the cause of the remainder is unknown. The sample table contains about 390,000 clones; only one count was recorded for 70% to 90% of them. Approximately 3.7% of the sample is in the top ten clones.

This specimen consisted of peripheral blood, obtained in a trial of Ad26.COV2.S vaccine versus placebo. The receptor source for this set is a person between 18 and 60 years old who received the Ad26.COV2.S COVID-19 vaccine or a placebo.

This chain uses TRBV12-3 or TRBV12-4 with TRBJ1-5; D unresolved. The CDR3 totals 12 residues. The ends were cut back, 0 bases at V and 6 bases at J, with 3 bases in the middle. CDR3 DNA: TGTGCCAGCAGTTTAGCTTTTCAGCCCCAGCATTTT. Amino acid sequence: CASSLAFQPQHF.

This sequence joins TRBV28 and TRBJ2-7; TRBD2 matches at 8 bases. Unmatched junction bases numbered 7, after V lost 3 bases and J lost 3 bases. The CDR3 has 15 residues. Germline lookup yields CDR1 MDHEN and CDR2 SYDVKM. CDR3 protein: CASSLTVSGSYEQYF. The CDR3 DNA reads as TGTGCCAGCAGTTTGACGGTAAGCGGGAGCTACGAGCAGTACTTC. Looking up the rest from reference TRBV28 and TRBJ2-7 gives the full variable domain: DVKVTQSSRYLVKRTGEKVFLECVQDMDHENMFWYRQDPGLGLRLIYFSYDVKMKEKGDIPEGYSVSREKKERFSLILESASTNQTSMYLCASSLTVSGSYEQYFGPGTRLTVT.

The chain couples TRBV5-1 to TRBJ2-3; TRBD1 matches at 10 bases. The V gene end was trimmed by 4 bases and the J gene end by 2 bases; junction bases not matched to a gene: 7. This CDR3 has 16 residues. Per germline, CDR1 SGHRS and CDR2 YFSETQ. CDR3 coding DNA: TGCGCCAGCAGCCCTCGGGACAGGGGATACACAGATACGCAGTATTTT. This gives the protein CASSPRDRGYTDTQYF. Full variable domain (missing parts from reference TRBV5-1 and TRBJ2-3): KAGVTQTPRYLIKTRGQQVTLSCSPISGHRSVSWYQQTPGQGLQFLFEYFSETQRNKGNFPGRFSGRQFSNSRSEMNVSTLELGDSALYLCASSPRDRGYTDTQYFGPGTRLTVL.

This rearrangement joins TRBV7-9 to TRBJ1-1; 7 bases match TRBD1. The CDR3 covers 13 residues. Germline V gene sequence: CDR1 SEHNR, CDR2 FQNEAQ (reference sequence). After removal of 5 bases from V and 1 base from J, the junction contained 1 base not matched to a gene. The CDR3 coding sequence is TGTGCCAGCAGCGGACAGGAGAACACTGAAGCTTTCTTT. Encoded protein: CASSGQENTEAFF.

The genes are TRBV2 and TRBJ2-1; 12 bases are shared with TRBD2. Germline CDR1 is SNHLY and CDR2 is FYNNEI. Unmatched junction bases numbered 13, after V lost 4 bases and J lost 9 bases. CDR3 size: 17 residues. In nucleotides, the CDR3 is TGTGCCAGCAGTGTTCGTTTTTCTAGCGGGGGGGGAGGTGAGCAGTTCTTC. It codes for CASSVRFSSGGGGEQFF.

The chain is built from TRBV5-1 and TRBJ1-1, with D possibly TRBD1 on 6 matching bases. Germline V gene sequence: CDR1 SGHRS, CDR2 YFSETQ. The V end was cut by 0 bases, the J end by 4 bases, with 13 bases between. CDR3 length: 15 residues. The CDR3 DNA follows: TGCGCCAGCAGCTTGGTTGGGGGCGTGGGCACTGAAGCTTTCTTT. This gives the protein CASSLVGGVGTEAFF. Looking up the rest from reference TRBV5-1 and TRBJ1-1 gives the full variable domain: KAGVTQTPRYLIKTRGQQVTLSCSPISGHRSVSWYQQTPGQGLQFLFEYFSETQRNKGNFPGRFSGRQFSNSRSEMNVSTLELGDSALYLCASSLVGGVGTEAFFGQGTRLTVV.

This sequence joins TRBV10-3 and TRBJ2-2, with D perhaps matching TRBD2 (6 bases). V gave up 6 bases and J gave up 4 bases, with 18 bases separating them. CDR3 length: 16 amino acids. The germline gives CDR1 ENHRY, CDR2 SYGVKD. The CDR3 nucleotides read TGTGCCATCAGCGAACGGGGGTCGGGAAGCACCGGGGAGCTGTTTTTT. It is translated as CAISERGSGSTGELFF.

CDR3 sequence: CASSQTGSLGNSPLHF. CDR3 coding DNA: TGTGCCAGCAGCCAGACAGGGTCCCTGGGGAATTCACCCCTCCACTTT. The chain employs TRBV3-1 (or the pseudogene TRBV3-2) and TRBJ1-6; 7 bases match TRBD1. The germline gives CDR1 LGHDT, CDR2 YNNKEL (reference sequence). With 3 bases clipped from V and 7 bases from J, the junction kept 9 bases outside the gene matches. CDR3 size: 16 residues.